This T cell receptor (beta chain) was recorded in a study of blood T cell repertoires in COVID-19. Overall study: Italy, Spain and the United States were the sources of the convalescent and acute COVID-19 samples. T cells, B-cell-depleted T cells, or PBMCs supplied cDNA or gDNA.

The CDR3 consists of 20 residues. V lost 6 bases to trimming and J lost 4 bases; unmatched junction nucleotides: 21. Looked up from germline, CDR1 is MNHEY and CDR2 is SVGEGT. In the source study's methods: Researchers report that nucleated cell counts were estimated from reference gene primer amplification. This table comes from immunoSEQ multiplex PCR, and its TCRdb copy is limited to in-frame clones, with some not included. V and J calls and clone size come straight from that table; D and trimming were deduced from the DNA. This repertoire shows more than 85,000 clones, more than 75% found once; its top ten account for 18%.

V usage is TRBV6-2 or TRBV6-3 and J usage is TRBJ2-6; 7 positions agree with TRBD1. The clonotype was recovered from a man older than 75 with acute or convalescent COVID-19. Sequencing was done on a sample of peripheral blood. Here the CDR3 reads CASSRLRGLQGPAGANVLTF. Written as DNA, the CDR3 is TGTGCCAGCAGCCGCCTGAGAGGCCTACAGGGGCCGGCCGGGGCCAACGTCCTGACTTTC.